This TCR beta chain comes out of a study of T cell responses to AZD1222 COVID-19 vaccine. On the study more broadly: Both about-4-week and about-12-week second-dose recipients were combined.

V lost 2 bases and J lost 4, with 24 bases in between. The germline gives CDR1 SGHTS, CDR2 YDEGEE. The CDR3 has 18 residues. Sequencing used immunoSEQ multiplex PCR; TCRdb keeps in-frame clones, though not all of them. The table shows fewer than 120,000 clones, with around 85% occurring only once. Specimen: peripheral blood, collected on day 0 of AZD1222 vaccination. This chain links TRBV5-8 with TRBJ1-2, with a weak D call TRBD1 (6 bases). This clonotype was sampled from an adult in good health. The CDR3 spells CASSLDALSGARGYGYTF. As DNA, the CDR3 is TGTGCCAGCAGCTTAGATGCTTTATCGGGGGCTCGCGGCTATGGCTACACCTTC.